Listed below are T cell receptor beta chains from one sample, sequenced in a study of T cell repertoires and leukemia-associated antigens. Their target antigens are unknown. TCRdb called the 5' RACE reads again in MiXCR, with one record for every CDR3 protein. The sample consists of around 12,000 distinct CDR3 sequences, 40% to 45% of them appearing once. The specimen sequenced was CD3+ T cells sorted from blood and cultured. These receptors were obtained from a female donor in good health. CDR3s include the opening cysteine and the closing phenylalanine or tryptophan. The order of the fields is J gene, D gene, V gene, clone size, CDR3 length, CDR3 DNA, CDR3 protein. A D gene is named only where the DNA matches it firmly. Where a row states a size, it is once, few, many or the class of an expanded clone; other rows omit it.

j_call: TRBJ2-3; d_call: .; v_call: TRBV29-1; clone_size: once; cdr3_length: 13; cdr3_nt: TGCAGCGTTGAAGTGGGTAACACAGATACGCAGTATTTT; cdr3_aa: CSVEVGNTDTQYF
j_call: TRBJ1-3; d_call: .; v_call: TRBV7-2; clone_size: .; cdr3_length: 18; cdr3_nt: TGTGCCAGCAGCGCCCCTTGGGGGGAAGGGGGCTCTGGAAACACCATATATTTT; cdr3_aa: CASSAPWGEGGSGNTIYF
j_call: TRBJ2-5; d_call: .; v_call: TRBV20-1; clone_size: few; cdr3_length: 14; cdr3_nt: TGCAGTGCTAGACAAGGGGGGTTTATAGAGACCCAGTACTTC; cdr3_aa: CSARQGGFIETQYF
j_call: TRBJ1-2; d_call: .; v_call: TRBV9; clone_size: medium-sized; cdr3_length: 15; cdr3_nt: TGTGCCAGCACCCCAACCACGGACAGCCGCTATGGCTACACCTTC; cdr3_aa: CASTPTTDSRYGYTF
j_call: TRBJ2-1; d_call: TRBD2; v_call: TRBV20-1; clone_size: medium-sized; cdr3_length: 16; cdr3_nt: TGCAGTGCTTCGGGATATGGCGGGAGGTCCTACAATGAGCAGTTCTTC; cdr3_aa: CSASGYGGRSYNEQFF
j_call: TRBJ1-5; d_call: TRBD1; v_call: TRBV20-1; clone_size: .; cdr3_length: 15; cdr3_nt: TGCAGTGCAGCTACCTTCCGGGACAGTAATCAGCCCCAGCATTTT; cdr3_aa: CSAATFRDSNQPQHF
j_call: TRBJ1-5; d_call: TRBD1; v_call: TRBV5-1; clone_size: .; cdr3_length: 15; cdr3_nt: TGCGCCAGCAGCTTGGGGGGGACAGGGAATCAGCCCCAGCATTTT; cdr3_aa: CASSLGGTGNQPQHF
j_call: TRBJ1-2; d_call: TRBD1; v_call: TRBV6-2/TRBV6-3; clone_size: medium-sized; cdr3_length: 13; cdr3_nt: TGTGCCAGCAGTTCCGGACAGGGCTATGGCTACACCTTC; cdr3_aa: CASSSGQGYGYTF
j_call: TRBJ2-6; d_call: TRBD1; v_call: TRBV15; clone_size: .; cdr3_length: 17; cdr3_nt: TGTGCCACCAGCAGAGGGGACAGCAGCTCTGGGGCCAACGTCCTGACTTTC; cdr3_aa: CATSRGDSSSGANVLTF
j_call: TRBJ2-1; d_call: TRBD1; v_call: TRBV5-1; clone_size: few; cdr3_length: 15; cdr3_nt: TGCGCCAGCACCCGGGACGGGACAGCCTACAATGAGCAGTTCTTC; cdr3_aa: CASTRDGTAYNEQFF
j_call: TRBJ1-2; d_call: .; v_call: TRBV28; clone_size: many; cdr3_length: 13; cdr3_nt: TGTGCCGCTTACACACGGGGGTACTATGGCTACACCTTC; cdr3_aa: CAAYTRGYYGYTF
j_call: TRBJ2-7; d_call: .; v_call: TRBV10-3; clone_size: medium-sized; cdr3_length: 16; cdr3_nt: TGTGCCATCAGTGAGTCGGCGGGGGGACAGAATAGGGAGCAGTACTTC; cdr3_aa: CAISESAGGQNREQYF
j_call: TRBJ2-7; d_call: .; v_call: TRBV27; clone_size: many; cdr3_length: 13; cdr3_nt: TGTGCCAGCAGTTTATTGGGGGCCTCAGAGCAGTACTTC; cdr3_aa: CASSLLGASEQYF
j_call: TRBJ2-3; d_call: TRBD2; v_call: TRBV18; clone_size: many; cdr3_length: 16; cdr3_nt: TGTGCCAGCTCACCACCGCCCGCGGGAGCGATAGATACGCAGTATTTT; cdr3_aa: CASSPPPAGAIDTQYF
j_call: TRBJ2-3; d_call: .; v_call: TRBV20-1; clone_size: few; cdr3_length: 15; cdr3_nt: TGCAGTGCTAGAGATGGGCGGGGGCGGTCCGATACGCAGTATTTT; cdr3_aa: CSARDGRGRSDTQYF
j_call: TRBJ1-5; d_call: .; v_call: TRBV21-1; clone_size: many; cdr3_length: 17; cdr3_nt: TGTGCCAGCAGCAAAGCGCTTTCGGGGAAGGGAAATCAGCCCCAGCATTTT; cdr3_aa: CASSKALSGKGNQPQHF
j_call: TRBJ1-2; d_call: TRBD1; v_call: TRBV20-1; clone_size: .; cdr3_length: 16; cdr3_nt: TGCAGTGCTAGGCCAACCGGGACAGTCTCTTTCTATGGCTACACCTTC; cdr3_aa: CSARPTGTVSFYGYTF
j_call: TRBJ2-1; d_call: .; v_call: TRBV6-2/TRBV6-3; clone_size: many; cdr3_length: 12; cdr3_nt: TGTGCCACCAAACCACCGGCCAATGAGCAGTTCTTC; cdr3_aa: CATKPPANEQFF
j_call: TRBJ2-1; d_call: TRBD2; v_call: TRBV25-1; clone_size: few; cdr3_length: 15; cdr3_nt: TGTGCCAGCAGTGATTTTAGCGGGTCTCAAGATGAGCAGTTCTTC; cdr3_aa: CASSDFSGSQDEQFF
j_call: TRBJ2-3; d_call: TRBD2; v_call: TRBV28; clone_size: many; cdr3_length: 15; cdr3_nt: TGTGCCAGCAGTGTGGCTAGCGGGTTGACAGATACGCAGTATTTT; cdr3_aa: CASSVASGLTDTQYF
j_call: TRBJ2-3; d_call: .; v_call: TRBV19; clone_size: .; cdr3_length: 9; cdr3_nt: TGTGCCTGCAGCTATACGCAGTATTTT; cdr3_aa: CACSYTQYF
j_call: TRBJ2-2; d_call: .; v_call: TRBV4-2; clone_size: many; cdr3_length: 17; cdr3_nt: TGTGCCAGCAGCCAAGATTCCCCTTTCGACTATACCGGGGAGCTGTTTTTT; cdr3_aa: CASSQDSPFDYTGELFF
j_call: TRBJ2-1; d_call: TRBD2; v_call: TRBV5-1; clone_size: .; cdr3_length: 16; cdr3_nt: TGCGCCAGCAGCTTGGTTCTAGCGGGAGGCTACAATGAGCAGTTCTTC; cdr3_aa: CASSLVLAGGYNEQFF
j_call: TRBJ2-7; d_call: .; v_call: TRBV25-1; clone_size: many; cdr3_length: 15; cdr3_nt: TGTGCCAGCAGTCATTTATCGGGGTCCTTCTACGAGCAGTACTTC; cdr3_aa: CASSHLSGSFYEQYF
j_call: TRBJ2-1; d_call: TRBD2; v_call: TRBV20-1; clone_size: few; cdr3_length: 17; cdr3_nt: TGCAGTGCTAGAGATGGGGGCGGGAGGTTTTCCTACAATGAGCAGTTCTTC; cdr3_aa: CSARDGGGRFSYNEQFF
j_call: TRBJ2-2; d_call: .; v_call: TRBV7-8; clone_size: .; cdr3_length: 13; cdr3_nt: TGTGCCAGCAGCTCGGGCAGAACCGGGGAGCTGTTTTTT; cdr3_aa: CASSSGRTGELFF
j_call: TRBJ2-7; d_call: .; v_call: TRBV5-1; clone_size: medium-sized; cdr3_length: 13; cdr3_nt: TGCGCCACCTCTCCAGGGAGCTCCTACGAGCAGTACTTC; cdr3_aa: CATSPGSSYEQYF
j_call: TRBJ2-1; d_call: TRBD2; v_call: TRBV4-2; clone_size: .; cdr3_length: 14; cdr3_nt: TGTGCCAGCAGCCAAGCAGGGCGGGAGATTGAGCAGTTCTTC; cdr3_aa: CASSQAGREIEQFF